The 24 T cell receptor beta chains presented below share a single source sample, sequenced in a study of molecular identifiers for immune sequencing clone quantification. TCRdb itself ran the PCR reads through MiXCR, one entry per CDR3 protein. This repertoire shows around 460,000 distinct CDR3 sequences, over 20% found once; its top ten account for about 0.84%. The sample taken for sequencing was naive CD8+ T cells from blood, with Jurkat cell RNA spiked in. Subset reported: FACS-sorted CD8+CD4-CCR7+CD45RA+ naive T cells. The receptors stem from a human donor in good health. Some libraries in this study had Jurkat cell RNA spiked in.

This clonotype showed up just a few times. The chain couples TRBV6-2 or TRBV6-3 to TRBJ2-7, with D perhaps matching TRBD1 or TRBD2 (5 bases each). Trimming took off 7 bases at V and 2 bases at J, with 15 bases between the two ends. This CDR3 spans 14 amino acids. CDR1 MNHEY and CDR2 SVGEGT come from the germline V gene. The CDR3 DNA reads as TGTGCCAGCAACATCGCCGGGACCCCCTACGAGCAGTACTTC. It encodes CASNIAGTPYEQYF.

In this sample, this clonotype turned up a few times. The genes are TRBV4-1 and TRBJ2-2; no firm D call. Trimming took 0 bases from V and 9 from J, leaving 11 bases between them. The CDR3 sequence is 14 residues long. Looked up from germline, CDR1 is MGHRA and CDR2 is YSYEKL. In DNA, the CDR3 is TGCGCCAGCAGCCAAGATCGGTCCCTCCGGGAGCTGTTTTTT. Its protein product is CASSQDRSLRELFF.

Concerning this clonotype itself: A much larger clone sits a single nucleotide away, making a read error possible. Written as DNA, the CDR3 is TGTGCCCGGAAGGTCAGCCGCTCCTACAATGAGCAGTTCTTC. This translates into CARKVSRSYNEQFF. The V call is TRBV30, the J call TRBJ2-1, with D unresolved. The V gene's germline CDR1 is GTSNPN and CDR2 SVGIG (reference sequence). Between the trimmed V and J ends, which lost 8 bases and 0 bases, there was a span of 14 bases. The CDR3 spans 14 residues.

As concerns this clonotype: A single base separates this from a much larger clone, so it may be a read error. The V and J genes are TRBV5-1 and TRBJ2-7, with D possibly being TRBD2 (7 bases). CDR1 is SGHRS and CDR2 is YFSETQ in the germline V gene. Trimming stripped 7 bases from V and 2 bases from J, with 13 bases between. The CDR3 loop spans 13 amino acids. CDR3 sequence reads: CASGGDIPYEQYF. The CDR3 coding sequence is TGCGCCAGCGGGGGGGACATACCCTACGAGCAGTACTTC.

In the case of this clonotype: This could be a read error, since a much larger clone is one nucleotide away. This is likely a read error, given that the CDR3 carries no conserved phenylalanine or tryptophan at its end. The V and J genes are TRBV5-1 and TRBJ2-3; a weak D match, TRBD1 (5 bases). The CDR3 runs to 13 residues. V was cut by 5 bases and J by 2 bases, with 9 bases left in between. Per germline, CDR1 SGHRS and CDR2 YFSETQ. CDR3 nucleotides: TGCGCCAGCAGTCAGGGAAACACAGATACGCAGTATCTT. It codes for CASSQGNTDTQYL.

This clonotype was counted only a few times. The rearrangement joins TRBV5-8 to TRBJ1-1, with 9 bases matching TRBD1. The ends lost 4 bases at V and 4 bases at J; junction bases unmatched: 8. CDR1 and CDR2 from the germline V gene are SGHTS and YDEGEE. The CDR3 totals 15 residues. The CDR3 here is CASSPGTGWPTEAFF. The CDR3 nucleotides read TGTGCCAGCAGCCCCGGGACAGGGTGGCCCACTGAAGCTTTCTTT.

This clonotype was detected ten times or more. V usage is TRBV20-1 and J usage is TRBJ2-3, with 9 bases matching TRBD2. This CDR3 region has 17 residues. Looked up from germline, CDR1 is DFQATT and CDR2 is SNEGSKA (reference sequence). V lost 0 bases and J lost 2; bases outside the gene matches: 9. In nucleotides, the CDR3 is TGCAGTGCTAGAGATCCCCTAGCGGGACCCAACACAGATACGCAGTATTTT. It encodes CSARDPLAGPNTDTQYF.

V and J are TRBV9 and TRBJ2-7; 8 bases agree with TRBD2. V lost 2 bases and J lost 4; bases outside the gene matches: 5. The CDR3 extends over 14 amino acids. Germline loops: CDR1 SGDLS, CDR2 YYNGEE. The chain's CDR3 is CASSVGSGEYEQYF. CDR3 DNA: TGTGCCAGCAGCGTTGGTAGCGGGGAGTACGAGCAGTACTTC.

The V call is TRBV19, the J call TRBJ2-7, with D perhaps TRBD2 (5 bases). V lost 1 base to trimming and J lost 2 bases, with 12 bases between them. The germline V gene encodes CDR1 LNHDA and CDR2 SQIVND (reference sequence). CDR3 length equals 15 residues. CDR3 loop: CASSIGSGMAYEQYF. The CDR3 DNA sequence: TGTGCCAGTAGTATAGGATCGGGAATGGCCTACGAGCAGTACTTC.

The sample holds a few counts of this clonotype. V and J are TRBV9 and TRBJ2-3; unclear D gene. From germline, CDR1 is SGDLS and CDR2 YYNGEE. The CDR3 sequence is 14 residues long. V shed 3 bases and J shed 0 bases, with 8 bases lying between them. CDR3 sequence reads: CASSALGSTDTQYF. CDR3 sequence (DNA): TGTGCCAGCAGCGCGCTAGGAAGCACAGATACGCAGTATTTT. Filled out from reference TRBV9 and TRBJ2-3, the complete variable domain reads DSGVTQTPKHLITATGQRVTLRCSPRSGDLSVYWYQQSLDQGLQFLIQYYNGEERAKGNILERFSAQQFPDLHSELNLSSLELGDSALYFCASSALGSTDTQYFGPGTRLTVL.

This clonotype appeared a few times. The chain recombines TRBV7-2 with TRBJ2-7, with TRBD2 as a possible D gene (6 bases). Germline V lookup: CDR1 SGHTA, CDR2 FQGNSA. Trimming stripped 4 bases from V and 2 bases from J, with 12 bases between. The CDR3 is 14 residues long. The CDR3 is CASSWDSNAYEQYF. Written as DNA, the CDR3 is TGTGCCAGCAGCTGGGACTCCAACGCCTACGAGCAGTACTTC. The full variable domain, with the rest looked up from reference TRBV7-2 and TRBJ2-7, is GAGVSQSPSNKVTEKGKDVELRCDPISGHTALYWYRQSLGQGLEFLIYFQGNSAPDKSGLPSDRFSAERTGGSVSTLTIQRTQQEDSAVYLCASSWDSNAYEQYFGPGTRLTVT.

This clonotype was recorded at least ten times. The chain employs TRBV6-2 or TRBV6-3 and TRBJ2-7; 7 nucleotides line up with TRBD1. This CDR3 spans 13 amino acids. V was clipped by 7 bases and J by 2 bases; unmatched bases: 5. Germline V gives CDR1 MNHEY, CDR2 SVGEGT. CDR3 sequence (DNA): TGTGCCAGCACACATGGGACAGCCTACGAGCAGTACTTC. Its protein product is CASTHGTAYEQYF.

The V gene is TRBV19, the J gene TRBJ1-2, with D possibly matching TRBD1 (5 bases). CDR3 length equals 12 residues. The V and J ends lost 7 bases and 2 bases respectively, with 8 bases between them. The germline gives CDR1 LNHDA, CDR2 SQIVND (reference sequence). CDR3 in amino acids: CASNTGNYGYTF. The DNA for the CDR3 is TGTGCCAGTAATACAGGAAACTATGGCTACACCTTC.

A remark on this clonotype: A much larger clonotype is one base distant, so this may be a read error. The chain uses TRBV9 and TRBJ2-3, with D possibly being TRBD1 (6 bases). Germline V lookup: CDR1 SGDLS, CDR2 YYNGEE. The CDR3 contains 15 residues. V was cut by 6 bases and J by 2 bases, with 16 bases left in between. The CDR3 sequence is CASTEPGTPTDTQYF. The CDR3 nucleotides are TGTGCCAGCACCGAACCCGGGACACCCACAGATACGCAGTATTTT.

There are a few counts of this clonotype. The chain has TRBV6-5 and TRBJ2-5; D might be TRBD2 (5 bases). V lost 1 base, J lost 2 bases, and 17 bases lay in between. The CDR3 sequence is 17 residues long. The germline V gene has CDR1 MNHEY and CDR2 SVGAGI. The CDR3 coding sequence is TGTGCCAGCAGTTACTACCTTCCCGGGGAAGGGCAAGAGACCCAGTACTTC. Its protein is CASSYYLPGEGQETQYF.

This clonotype showed up many times. The chain recombines TRBV6-5 with TRBJ2-3; 12 bases match TRBD2. The germline V gene encodes CDR1 MNHEY and CDR2 SVGAGI. The CDR3 runs to 15 residues. V shed 6 bases and J 2 bases; nucleotides not matched to a gene: 3. The CDR3: CASRGTSGPTDTQYF. In nucleotides, the CDR3 is TGTGCCAGCAGGGGGACTAGCGGGCCCACAGATACGCAGTATTTT.

This clonotype was counted at least ten times. The CDR3: CASRETVTESGANVLTF. DNA for the CDR3: TGTGCCAGCAGGGAGACAGTAACAGAATCTGGGGCCAACGTCCTGACTTTC. The chain employs TRBV2 and TRBJ2-6; D possibly corresponds to TRBD1 (5 bases). CDR1 is SNHLY and CDR2 is FYNNEI in the germline V gene. CDR3 size: 17 residues. Trimming removed 6 bases at V and 1 base at J, with 16 bases between.

V and J are TRBV7-9 and TRBJ1-4; perhaps TRBD1 as D (5 bases). The germline V gene encodes CDR1 SEHNR and CDR2 FQNEAQ (reference sequence). With 1 base removed from V and 3 bases from J, the gap between germline ends came to 12 bases. The CDR3 spans 16 residues. CDR3 coding DNA: TGTGCCAGCAGCTTAGGGGGGGGGACTGCTAATGAAAAACTGTTTTTT. It encodes CASSLGGGTANEKLFF.

This clonotype was counted many times. The chain couples TRBV7-9 to TRBJ2-7, with 10 bases fitting TRBD2. V shed 5 bases and J 7 bases; nucleotides not matched to a gene: 5. Germline CDR1 and CDR2: SEHNR and FQNEAQ (reference sequence). The CDR3 runs 13 residues. The CDR3 coding sequence is TGTGCCAGCAGCCCCAGCGGGAGGGGGGAGCAGTACTTC. It encodes CASSPSGRGEQYF. Full variable domain (outside the CDR3, taken from reference TRBV7-9 and TRBJ2-7): DTGVSQNPRHKITKRGQNVTFRCDPISEHNRLYWYRQTLGQGPEFLTYFQNEAQLEKSRLLSDRFSAERPKGSFSTLEIQRTEQGDSAMYLCASSPSGRGEQYFGPGTRLTVT.

This chain uses TRBV6-2 or TRBV6-3 with TRBJ2-7; 7 nucleotides match TRBD2. V lost 0 bases to trimming and J lost 6 bases; unmatched junction nucleotides: 5. Germline loops: CDR1 MNHEY, CDR2 SVGEGT. CDR3 length: 14 amino acids. CDR3 in amino acids: CASSYSLQRGEQYF. CDR3 nucleotides: TGTGCCAGCAGTTACTCGCTGCAGCGGGGCGAGCAGTACTTC.

This clonotype has a handful of counts. The chain couples TRBV6-5 to TRBJ1-1; 10 bases align to TRBD1. There are 14 residues in the CDR3. The V gene end was trimmed by 2 bases and the J gene end by 5 bases; junction bases not matched to a gene: 2. From germline, CDR1 is MNHEY and CDR2 SVGAGI. Written as DNA, the CDR3 is TGTGCCAGCAGTTACACGGGACAGGGGACTGAAGCTTTCTTT. This sequence encodes CASSYTGQGTEAFF.

This clonotype was counted between two and nine times. The gene calls are TRBV9 and TRBJ2-3, with D maybe TRBD1 (5 bases). The germline gives CDR1 SGDLS, CDR2 YYNGEE. Trimming removed 4 bases from V and 2 bases from J, with 14 bases in between. This CDR3 comprises 15 residues. The CDR3 sequence: CASSPRQKLTDTQYF. The CDR3 DNA reads TGTGCCAGCAGCCCCCGACAGAAGCTCACAGATACGCAGTATTTT.

V is TRBV3-2 and J is TRBJ2-3; the D call of TRBD2 is as the table states it, not checked on the DNA. TRBV3-2 is a documented pseudogene. The length of the CDR3 is 15 residues. CDR3 DNA: TGTACCCGCAGGGGGGAGAGCGGGAGCACAGATACGCAGTATTTT. It specifies CTRRGESGSTDTQYF.

A few counts support this clonotype. Written as DNA, the CDR3 is TGCGCCAGCAGCCAAGATAGGTGGGGCAGGGGGCCAACTGAAGCTTTCTTT. Encoded protein: CASSQDRWGRGPTEAFF. The chain carries TRBV4-3 and TRBJ1-1, with 8 bases aligning to TRBD1. The CDR3 contains 17 residues. Per germline, CDR1 LGHNA and CDR2 YSLEER. The J segment lost 5 bases and the V segment lost 0 bases, leaving 11 bases of the junction unmatched.